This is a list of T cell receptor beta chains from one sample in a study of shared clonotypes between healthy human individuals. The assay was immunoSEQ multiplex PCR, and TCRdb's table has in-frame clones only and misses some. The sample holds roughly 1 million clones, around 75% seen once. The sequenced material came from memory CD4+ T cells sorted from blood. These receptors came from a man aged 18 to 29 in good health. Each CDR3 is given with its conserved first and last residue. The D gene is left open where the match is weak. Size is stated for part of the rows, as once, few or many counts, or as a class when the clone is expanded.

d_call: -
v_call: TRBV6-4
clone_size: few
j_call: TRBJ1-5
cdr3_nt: TGTGCCAGCAGTGACTCGAGAGGGGCCCGCCATCAGCCCCAGCATTTT
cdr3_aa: CASSDSRGARHQPQHF

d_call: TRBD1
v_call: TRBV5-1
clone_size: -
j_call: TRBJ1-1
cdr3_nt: TGCGCCAGCAGCGAGTCGACAGGGAGAGTCCCTAACACTGAAGCTTTCTTT
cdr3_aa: CASSESTGRVPNTEAFF

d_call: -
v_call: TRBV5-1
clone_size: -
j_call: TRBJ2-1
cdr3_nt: TGCGCCAGCAATGGCGGGGGCTACTCCTACAATGAGCAGTTCTTC
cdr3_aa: CASNGGGYSYNEQFF

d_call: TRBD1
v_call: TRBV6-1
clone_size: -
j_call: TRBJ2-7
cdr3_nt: TGTGCCAGCAGTGAGCAGGGGGCCTTCTACGAGCAGTACTTC
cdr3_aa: CASSEQGAFYEQYF

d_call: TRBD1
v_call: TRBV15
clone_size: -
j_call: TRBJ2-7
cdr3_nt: TGTGCCACCAGCTCAGGGGGCCGGGCCGAGCAGTACTTC
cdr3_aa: CATSSGGRAEQYF

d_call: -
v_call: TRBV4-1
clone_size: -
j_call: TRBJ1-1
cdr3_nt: TGCGCCAGCAGTCGAGGCGGGACTGACACTGAAGCTTTCTTT
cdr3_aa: CASSRGGTDTEAFF

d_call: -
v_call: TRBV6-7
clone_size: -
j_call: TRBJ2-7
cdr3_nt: TGTGCCAGCAGTTACCCCTCGGAGGGACAGCTCCATTACGAGCAGTACTTC
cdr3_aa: CASSYPSEGQLHYEQYF

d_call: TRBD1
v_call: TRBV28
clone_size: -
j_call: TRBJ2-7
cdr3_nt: TGTGCCAGCAGGGACAGGGGGCCCTACGAGCAGTACTTC
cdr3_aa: CASRDRGPYEQYF

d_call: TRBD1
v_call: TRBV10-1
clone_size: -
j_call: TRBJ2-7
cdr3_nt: TGCGCCAGCAGTCGAGACAGGGTAGCCGAGCAGTACTTC
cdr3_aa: CASSRDRVAEQYF

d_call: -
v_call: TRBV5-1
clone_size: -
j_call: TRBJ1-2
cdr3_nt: TGCGCCAGCAGCTTGGCCCCGGCCTATGGCTACACCTTC
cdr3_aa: CASSLAPAYGYTF

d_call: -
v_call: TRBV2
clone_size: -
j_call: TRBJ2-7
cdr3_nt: TGTGCCAGCACCGGAGACTCCTACGAGCAGTACTTC
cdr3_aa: CASTGDSYEQYF

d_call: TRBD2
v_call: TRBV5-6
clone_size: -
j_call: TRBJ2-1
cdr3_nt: TGTGCCAGCAGCCTCGCGACGGGAGGGGGCTCCTACAATGAGCAGTTCTTC
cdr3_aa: CASSLATGGGSYNEQFF

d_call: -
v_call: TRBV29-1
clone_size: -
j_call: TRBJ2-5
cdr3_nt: TGCAGCGGGACGGACACCCAAGAGACCCAGTACTTC
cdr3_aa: CSGTDTQETQYF

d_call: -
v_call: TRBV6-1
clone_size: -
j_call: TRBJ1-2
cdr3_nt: TGTGCCAGCTCAATTCTTTTGTTGGGCTACACCTTC
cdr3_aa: CASSILLLGYTF

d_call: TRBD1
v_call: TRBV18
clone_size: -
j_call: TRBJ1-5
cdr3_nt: TGTGCCAGCTGCGGGACAGGGGGCGGTCAGCCCCAGCATTTT
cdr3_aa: CASCGTGGGQPQHF

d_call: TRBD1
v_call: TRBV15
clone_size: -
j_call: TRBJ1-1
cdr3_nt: TGTGCCACCAGCACTGGACAGGGTGGGCACTTGAACACTGAAGCTTTCTTT
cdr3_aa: CATSTGQGGHLNTEAFF

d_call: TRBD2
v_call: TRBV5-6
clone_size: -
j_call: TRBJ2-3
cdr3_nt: TGTGCCAGCAGCCCTAATAGCGGGGGTACAGATACGCAGTATTTT
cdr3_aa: CASSPNSGGTDTQYF

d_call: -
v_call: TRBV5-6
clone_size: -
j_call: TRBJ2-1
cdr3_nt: TGTGCCAGCAGCATTTTTTTGGGTGGCAATGAGCAGTTCTTC
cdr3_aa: CASSIFLGGNEQFF

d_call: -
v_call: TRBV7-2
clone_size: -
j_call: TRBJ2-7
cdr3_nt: TGTGCCAGCAGCGATTCCTACGAGCAGTACTTC
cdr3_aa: CASSDSYEQYF

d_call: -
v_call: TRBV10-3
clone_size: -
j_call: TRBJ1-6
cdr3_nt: TGTGCCATCAGTCCCGATTATAATTCACCCCTCCACTTT
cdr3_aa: CAISPDYNSPLHF

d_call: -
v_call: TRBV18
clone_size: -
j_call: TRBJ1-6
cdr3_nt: TGTGCCAGCTCACCACGTCTGGTTGTAACGGAGGATTCACCCCTCCACTTT
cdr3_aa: CASSPRLVVTEDSPLHF

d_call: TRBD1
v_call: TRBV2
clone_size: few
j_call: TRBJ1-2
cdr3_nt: TGTGCCAGCATCGAGGACACAGGGGGCAGGGGCTACACCTTC
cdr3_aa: CASIEDTGGRGYTF

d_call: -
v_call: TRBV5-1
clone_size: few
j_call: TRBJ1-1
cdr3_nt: TGCGCCAGCAGCTTTGGACAGAGTAACACTGAAGCTTTCTTT
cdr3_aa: CASSFGQSNTEAFF